Listed here are 10 T cell receptor beta chains from one sample, sequenced in a study of cytomegalovirus exposure and HLA in healthy donors. In the PCR, 60 Vbeta and 13 Jbeta primers were used. Clones were sequenced by immunoSEQ multiplex PCR, and TCRdb holds only the in-frame ones, with some missing. The sample holds over 150,000 clones, 70% to 80% seen once. The material sequenced was PBMCs. These receptors were collected from a male donor in good health and CMV-seronegative.

This sequence joins TRBV6-6 and TRBJ1-4; the D is unclear. The CDR3 consists of 15 residues. V lost 5 bases and J 7 bases, leaving 17 bases between the germline ends. Looked up from germline, CDR1 is MNHNY and CDR2 is SVGAGI (reference sequence). The CDR3 sequence: CASSTKTSRVEKLFF. The CDR3 DNA sequence: TGTGCCAGCAGTACCAAGACCTCACGGGTTGAAAAACTGTTTTTT.

A single count supports this clone. CDR3 in DNA: TGTGCCAGCAGCTATGACAGGGTCGGTCAGCCCCAGCATTTT. This gives the protein CASSYDRVGQPQHF. The chain combines TRBV2 with TRBJ1-5, with TRBD1 identical over 7 bases. V trimming: 6 bases; J trimming: 6 bases; junction bases outside the gene matches: 8. The CDR3 has 14 amino acids. Germline CDR1 SNHLY, CDR2 FYNNEI. The complete variable domain, with remaining parts taken from reference TRBV2 and TRBJ1-5, reads EPEVTQTPSHQVTQMGQEVILRCVPISNHLYFYWYRQILGQKVEFLVSFYNNEISEKSEIFDDQFSVERPDGSNFTLKIRSTKLEDSAMYFCASSYDRVGQPQHFGDGTRLSIL.

The chain couples TRBV5-1 to TRBJ2-2; a weak D match, TRBD1 (6 bases). Germline CDR1 reads SGHRS; CDR2 reads YFSETQ. The CDR3 totals 15 residues. V shed 0 bases and J shed 0 bases, with 6 bases lying between them. The CDR3 reads CASSLGTANTGELFF. The CDR3 coding sequence is TGCGCCAGCAGCTTGGGGACAGCGAACACCGGGGAGCTGTTTTTT.

The V call is TRBV13, the J call TRBJ1-1; D may be TRBD1 (5 bases). The germline V gene has CDR1 PRHDT and CDR2 FYEKMQ (reference sequence). The V end lost 5 bases, the J end lost 5 bases, and 18 bases lay between the germline ends. This CDR3 is 15 amino acids long. The CDR3 bases are TGTGCCAGCAGCCTTACGGAGGGACCGAGGACTGAAGCTTTCTTT. Its translation is CASSLTEGPRTEAFF.

This chain connects TRBV11-2 to TRBJ2-1; D remains unclear. CDR1 and CDR2 from the germline V gene are SGHAT and FQNNGV. CDR3 length: 14 amino acids. The V and J ends lost 0 bases and 0 bases respectively, with 3 bases between them. CDR3 amino acids: CASSLDSSYNEQFF. Written as DNA, the CDR3 is TGTGCCAGCAGCTTAGACAGCTCCTACAATGAGCAGTTCTTC.

A single count supports this clone. The rearrangement uses TRBV15 and TRBJ1-5, with a possible D match to TRBD1 (6 bases). The CDR3 is 15 amino acids. CDR1 is LNHNV and CDR2 is YYDKDF in the germline V gene (reference sequence). The V gene lost 3 bases and the J gene lost 3 bases, with 12 bases spanning the gap. In nucleotides, the CDR3 is TGTGCCACCAGCAGGGGGCAGGGGTACAATCAGCCCCAGCATTTT. Translation: CATSRGQGYNQPQHF.

The chain carries TRBV19 and TRBJ2-7; TRBD1 aligns across 9 bases. J lost 4 bases, V lost 5 bases, and 9 bases had no gene match. From germline, CDR1 is LNHDA and CDR2 SQIVND (reference sequence). The CDR3 covers 15 residues. Here the CDR3 reads CASSVSGTGTYEQYF. CDR3 nucleotide sequence: TGTGCCAGTAGTGTTTCCGGGACAGGGACTTACGAGCAGTACTTC.

Only one count was recorded for this clone. The chain couples TRBV5-1 to TRBJ1-1; 9 positions match TRBD1. From germline, CDR1 is SGHRS and CDR2 YFSETQ. The CDR3 contains 16 residues. Losses at the gene ends were 2 bases for V and 7 bases for J; bases not matched to a gene: 12. CDR3 coding DNA: TGCGCCAGCAGCTTATATATATGGACAGGGGATAATGAAGCTTTCTTT. The encoded protein is CASSLYIWTGDNEAFF.

The genes are TRBV6-5 and TRBJ1-1; TRBD1 matches at 7 bases. V lost 3 bases to trimming and J lost 4 bases; unmatched junction nucleotides: 8. Germline V CDR1 and CDR2: MNHEY, SVGAGI. The CDR3 loop spans 15 amino acids. CDR3 DNA sequence: TGTGCCAGCAGTTATAGGAGCAGGGGGGTCACTGAAGCTTTCTTT. This encodes CASSYRSRGVTEAFF.

The V gene is TRBV6-5, the J gene TRBJ1-1; D is perhaps TRBD1 (6 bases). This CDR3 has 13 amino acids. The germline V gene encodes CDR1 MNHEY and CDR2 SVGAGI. The V end was cut by 6 bases, the J end by 3 bases, with 11 bases between. The CDR3 reads CASSPTGHTEAFF. CDR3 bases: TGTGCCAGCAGCCCGACAGGTCACACTGAAGCTTTCTTT.